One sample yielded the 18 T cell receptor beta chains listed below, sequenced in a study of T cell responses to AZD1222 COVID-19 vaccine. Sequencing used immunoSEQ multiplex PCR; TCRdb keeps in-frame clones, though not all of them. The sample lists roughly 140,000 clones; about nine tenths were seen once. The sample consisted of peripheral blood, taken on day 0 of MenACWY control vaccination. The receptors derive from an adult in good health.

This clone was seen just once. The CDR3 DNA reads as TGTGCCAGCAGCCAACGGCAGGGGTACACTAATGAAAAACTGTTTTTT. It translates to CASSQRQGYTNEKLFF. J is TRBJ1-4 and V is TRBV4-2, with D perhaps matching TRBD1 (6 bases). Germline CDR1 and CDR2: LGHNA and YNFKEQ. Trimming removed 2 bases at V and 2 bases at J, with 12 bases between. This CDR3 contains 16 residues.

CDR3 protein: CASSDRGLINEKLFF. CDR3 bases: TGTGCCAGCAGCGACAGGGGGCTGATTAATGAAAAACTGTTTTTT. This chain joins TRBV2 and TRBJ1-4, with 10 bases fitting TRBD1. Germline values: CDR1 SNHLY, CDR2 FYNNEI. Trimming cost V 6 bases and J 4 bases; bases outside gene matches: 5. This CDR3 is built from 15 residues.

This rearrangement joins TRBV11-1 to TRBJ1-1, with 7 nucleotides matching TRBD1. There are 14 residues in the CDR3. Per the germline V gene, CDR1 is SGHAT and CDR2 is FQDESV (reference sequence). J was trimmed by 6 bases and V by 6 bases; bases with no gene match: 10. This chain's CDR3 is CASRPLTGEAEAFF. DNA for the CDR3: TGTGCCAGCAGGCCACTAACAGGGGAGGCTGAAGCTTTCTTT.

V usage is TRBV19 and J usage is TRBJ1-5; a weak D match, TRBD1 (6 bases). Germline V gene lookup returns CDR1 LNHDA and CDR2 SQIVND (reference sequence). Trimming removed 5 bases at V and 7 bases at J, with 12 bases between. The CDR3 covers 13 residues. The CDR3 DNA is TGTGCCAGTAGTCGGGCAGGGGAACAGCCCCAGCATTTT. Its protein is CASSRAGEQPQHF.

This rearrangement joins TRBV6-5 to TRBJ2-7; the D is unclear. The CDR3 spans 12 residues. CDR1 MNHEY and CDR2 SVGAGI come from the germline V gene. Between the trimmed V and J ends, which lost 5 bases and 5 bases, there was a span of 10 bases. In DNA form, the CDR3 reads TGTGCCAGCAGTCCCTCCCCCGACGAGCAGTACTTC. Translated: CASSPSPDEQYF.

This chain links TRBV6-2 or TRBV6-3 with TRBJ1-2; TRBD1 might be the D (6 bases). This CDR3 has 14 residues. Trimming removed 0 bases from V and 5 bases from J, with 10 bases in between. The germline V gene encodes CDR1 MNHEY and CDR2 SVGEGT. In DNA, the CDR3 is TGTGCCAGCAGTTACTCGCCGGGGGCGTATGGCTACACCTTC. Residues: CASSYSPGAYGYTF.

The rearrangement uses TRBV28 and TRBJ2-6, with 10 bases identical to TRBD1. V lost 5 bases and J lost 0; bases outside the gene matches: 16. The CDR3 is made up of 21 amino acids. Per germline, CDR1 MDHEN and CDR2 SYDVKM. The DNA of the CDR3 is TGTGCCAGCAGTCCTCCAGAGACAGGGGGCCCAACACGCTCTGGGGCCAACGTCCTGACTTTC. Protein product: CASSPPETGGPTRSGANVLTF.

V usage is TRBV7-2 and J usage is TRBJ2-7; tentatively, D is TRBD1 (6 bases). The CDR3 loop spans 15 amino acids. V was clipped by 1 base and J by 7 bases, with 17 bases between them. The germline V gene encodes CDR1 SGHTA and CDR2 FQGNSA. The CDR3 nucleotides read TGTGCCAGCAGCTTAGGATCAGGGGCGATGGGTGAGCAGTACTTC. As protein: CASSLGSGAMGEQYF.

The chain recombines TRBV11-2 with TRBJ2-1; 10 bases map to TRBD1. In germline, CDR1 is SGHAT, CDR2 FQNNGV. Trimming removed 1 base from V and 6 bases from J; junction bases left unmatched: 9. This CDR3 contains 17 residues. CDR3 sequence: CASSLVLRDRGSNEQFF. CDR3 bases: TGTGCCAGCAGCTTAGTTCTCCGGGACAGGGGTAGCAATGAGCAGTTCTTC.

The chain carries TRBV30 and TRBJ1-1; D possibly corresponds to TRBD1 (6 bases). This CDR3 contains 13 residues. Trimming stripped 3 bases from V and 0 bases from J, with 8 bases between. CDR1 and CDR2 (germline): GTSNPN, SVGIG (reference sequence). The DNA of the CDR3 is TGTGCCTGGAGAACAGGGCTGAACACTGAAGCTTTCTTT. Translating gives CAWRTGLNTEAFF. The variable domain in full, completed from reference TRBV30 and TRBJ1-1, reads SQTIHQWPATLVQPVGSPLSLECTVEGTSNPNLYWYRQAAGRGLQLLFYSVGIGQISSEVPQNLSASRPQDRQFILSSKKLLLSDSGFYLCAWRTGLNTEAFFGQGTRLTVV.

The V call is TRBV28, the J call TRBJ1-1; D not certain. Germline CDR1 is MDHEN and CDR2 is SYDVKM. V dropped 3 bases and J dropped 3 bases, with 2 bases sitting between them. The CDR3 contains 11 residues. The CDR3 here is CASSLDTEAFF. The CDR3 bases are TGTGCCAGCAGTTTGGACACTGAAGCTTTCTTT.

CDR3 sequence: CASSQEILTEAFF. DNA for the CDR3: TGCGCCAGCAGCCAAGAAATATTAACTGAAGCTTTCTTT. The V gene is TRBV4-3, the J gene TRBJ1-1, with D unclear. V was cut by 0 bases and J by 5 bases, with 7 bases left in between. Per germline, CDR1 LGHNA and CDR2 YSLEER. There are 13 residues in the CDR3.

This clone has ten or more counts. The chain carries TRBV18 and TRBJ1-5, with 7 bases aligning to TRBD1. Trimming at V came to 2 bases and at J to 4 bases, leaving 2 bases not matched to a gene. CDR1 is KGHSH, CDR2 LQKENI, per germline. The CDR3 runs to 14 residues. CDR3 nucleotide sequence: TGTGCCAGCTCACCATCGACAGGGAATCAGCCCCAGCATTTT. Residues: CASSPSTGNQPQHF.

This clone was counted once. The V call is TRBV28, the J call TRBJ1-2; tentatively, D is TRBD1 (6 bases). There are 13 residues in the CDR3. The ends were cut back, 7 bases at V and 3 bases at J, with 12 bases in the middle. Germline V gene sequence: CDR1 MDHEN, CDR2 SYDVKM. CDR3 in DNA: TGTGCCAGCACCGGGGGCCTATACTATGGCTACACCTTC. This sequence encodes CASTGGLYYGYTF.

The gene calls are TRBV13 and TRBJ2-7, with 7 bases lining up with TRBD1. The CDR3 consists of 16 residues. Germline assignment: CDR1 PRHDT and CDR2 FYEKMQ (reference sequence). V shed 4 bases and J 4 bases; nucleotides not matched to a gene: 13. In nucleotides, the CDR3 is TGTGCCAGCAGCTCCACTATTCCCGGGACAGATTACGAGCAGTACTTC. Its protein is CASSSTIPGTDYEQYF.

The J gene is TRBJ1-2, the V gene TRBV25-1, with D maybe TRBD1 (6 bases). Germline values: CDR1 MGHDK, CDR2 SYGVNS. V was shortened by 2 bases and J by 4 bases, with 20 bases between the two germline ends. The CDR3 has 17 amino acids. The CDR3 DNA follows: TGTGCCAGCAGTGAAATCGGCGGGGGCGGCTTAGGCTATGGCTACACCTTC. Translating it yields CASSEIGGGGLGYGYTF.

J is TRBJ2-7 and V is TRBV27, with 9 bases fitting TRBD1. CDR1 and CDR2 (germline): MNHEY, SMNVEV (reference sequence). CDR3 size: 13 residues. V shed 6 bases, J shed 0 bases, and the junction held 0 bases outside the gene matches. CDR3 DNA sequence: TGTGCCAGCAGGGGACAGGGCTCCTACGAGCAGTACTTC. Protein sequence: CASRGQGSYEQYF.

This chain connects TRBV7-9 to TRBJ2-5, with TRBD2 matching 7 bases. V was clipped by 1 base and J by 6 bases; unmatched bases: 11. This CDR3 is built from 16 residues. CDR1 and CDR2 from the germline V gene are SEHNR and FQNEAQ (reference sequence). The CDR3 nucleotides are TGTGCCAGCAGCTTAGAAGGGACTACAATCGGGAAGACCCAGTACTTC. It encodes CASSLEGTTIGKTQYF.